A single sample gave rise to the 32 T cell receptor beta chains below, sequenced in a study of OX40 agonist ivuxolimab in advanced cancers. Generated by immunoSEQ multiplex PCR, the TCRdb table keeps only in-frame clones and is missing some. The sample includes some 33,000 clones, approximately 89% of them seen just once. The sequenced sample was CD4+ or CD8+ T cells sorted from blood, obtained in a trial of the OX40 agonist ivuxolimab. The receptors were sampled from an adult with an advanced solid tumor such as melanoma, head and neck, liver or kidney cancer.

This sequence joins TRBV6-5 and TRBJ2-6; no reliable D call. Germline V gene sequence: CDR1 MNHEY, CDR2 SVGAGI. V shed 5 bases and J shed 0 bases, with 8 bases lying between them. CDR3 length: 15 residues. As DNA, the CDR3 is TGTGCCAGCAGTCTGGACGGCTCTGGGGCCAACGTCCTGACTTTC. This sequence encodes CASSLDGSGANVLTF.

CDR3 in amino acids: CASSLRRDRGSEQYF. The DNA of the CDR3 is TGTGCCAGCAGTTTAAGAAGGGACAGGGGGTCCGAGCAGTACTTC. The chain carries TRBV28 and TRBJ2-7, with 11 bases that match TRBD1. Unmatched junction bases numbered 6, after V lost 2 bases and J lost 6 bases. The V gene's germline CDR1 is MDHEN and CDR2 SYDVKM. This CDR3 is built from 15 residues. Full variable domain (rest looked up from reference TRBV28 and TRBJ2-7): DVKVTQSSRYLVKRTGEKVFLECVQDMDHENMFWYRQDPGLGLRLIYFSYDVKMKEKGDIPEGYSVSREKKERFSLILESASTNQTSMYLCASSLRRDRGSEQYFGPGTRLTVT.

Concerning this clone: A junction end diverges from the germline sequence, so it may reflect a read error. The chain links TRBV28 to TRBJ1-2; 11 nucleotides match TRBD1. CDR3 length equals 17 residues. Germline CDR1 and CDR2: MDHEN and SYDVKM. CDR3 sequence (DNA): TGTGCCAGCAATTTATGGTCTGGGACAGGGGGGGACTATGGCTACACCTTC. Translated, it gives CASNLWSGTGGDYGYTF.

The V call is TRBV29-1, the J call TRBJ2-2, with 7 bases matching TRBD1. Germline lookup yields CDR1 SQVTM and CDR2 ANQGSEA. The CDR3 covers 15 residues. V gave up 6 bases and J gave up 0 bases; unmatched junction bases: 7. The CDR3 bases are TGCAGCGTCTCTGACAGGGAATCGAACACCGGGGAGCTGTTTTTT. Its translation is CSVSDRESNTGELFF.

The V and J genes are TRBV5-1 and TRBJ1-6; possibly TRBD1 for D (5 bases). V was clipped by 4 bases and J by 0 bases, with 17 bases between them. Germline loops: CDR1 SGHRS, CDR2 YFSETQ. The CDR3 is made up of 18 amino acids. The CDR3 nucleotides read TGCGCCAGCAGCCCATGGGACGGGGTTAGCTCCTATAATTCACCCCTCCACTTT. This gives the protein CASSPWDGVSSYNSPLHF.

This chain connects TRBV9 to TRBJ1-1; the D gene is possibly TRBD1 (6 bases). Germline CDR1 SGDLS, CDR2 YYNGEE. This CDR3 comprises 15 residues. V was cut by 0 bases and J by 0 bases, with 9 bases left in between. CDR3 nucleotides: TGTGCCAGCAGCGTAGATGGACAGATGAACACTGAAGCTTTCTTT. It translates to CASSVDGQMNTEAFF.

CDR3 bases: TGTGCCAGTAGTATTGGACACAAGAGCTCTGGAAACACCATATATTTT. Protein sequence: CASSIGHKSSGNTIYF. The V call is TRBV19, the J call TRBJ1-3; D is possibly TRBD1 (5 bases). This CDR3 contains 16 residues. Per germline, CDR1 LNHDA and CDR2 SQIVND (reference sequence). Between the trimmed V and J ends, which lost 3 bases and 0 bases, there was a span of 12 bases.

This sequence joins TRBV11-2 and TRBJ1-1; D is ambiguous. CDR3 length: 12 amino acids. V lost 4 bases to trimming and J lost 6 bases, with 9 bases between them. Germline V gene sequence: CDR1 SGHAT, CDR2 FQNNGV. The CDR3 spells CASSSMGAEAFF. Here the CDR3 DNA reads TGTGCCAGCAGCTCAATGGGCGCTGAAGCTTTCTTT.

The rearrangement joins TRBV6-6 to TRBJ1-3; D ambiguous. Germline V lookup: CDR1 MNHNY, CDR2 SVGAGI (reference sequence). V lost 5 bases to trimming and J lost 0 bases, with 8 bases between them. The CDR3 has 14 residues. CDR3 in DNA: TGTGCCAGCAGTCTTACAGACTCTGGAAACACCATATATTTT. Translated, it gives CASSLTDSGNTIYF.

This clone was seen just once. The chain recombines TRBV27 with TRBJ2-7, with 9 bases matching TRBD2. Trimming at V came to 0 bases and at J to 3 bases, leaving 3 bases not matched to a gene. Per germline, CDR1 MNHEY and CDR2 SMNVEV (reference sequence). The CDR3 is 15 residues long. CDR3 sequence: CASSLSSGGIYEQYF. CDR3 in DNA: TGTGCCAGCAGTTTATCAAGCGGGGGGATCTACGAGCAGTACTTC.

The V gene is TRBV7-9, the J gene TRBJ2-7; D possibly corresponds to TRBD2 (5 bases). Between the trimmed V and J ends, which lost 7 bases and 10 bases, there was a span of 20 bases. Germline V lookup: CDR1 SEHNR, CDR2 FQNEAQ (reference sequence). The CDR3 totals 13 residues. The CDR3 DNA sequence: TGTGCCAGCATGCGAACCCCAGTGGAGGAACAGTACTTC. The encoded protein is CASMRTPVEEQYF.

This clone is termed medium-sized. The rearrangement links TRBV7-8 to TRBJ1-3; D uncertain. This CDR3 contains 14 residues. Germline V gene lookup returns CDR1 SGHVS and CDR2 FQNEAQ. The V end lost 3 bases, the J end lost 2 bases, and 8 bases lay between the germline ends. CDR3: CASSLVGAGNTIYF. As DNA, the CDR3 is TGTGCCAGCAGCTTGGTCGGGGCTGGAAACACCATATATTTT.

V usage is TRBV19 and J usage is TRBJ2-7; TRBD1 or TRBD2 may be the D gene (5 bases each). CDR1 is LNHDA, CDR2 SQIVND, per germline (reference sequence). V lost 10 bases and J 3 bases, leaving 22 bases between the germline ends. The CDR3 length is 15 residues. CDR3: CATTLGAGIIYEQYF. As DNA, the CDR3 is TGTGCCACGACACTCGGGGCAGGGATTATCTACGAGCAGTACTTC.

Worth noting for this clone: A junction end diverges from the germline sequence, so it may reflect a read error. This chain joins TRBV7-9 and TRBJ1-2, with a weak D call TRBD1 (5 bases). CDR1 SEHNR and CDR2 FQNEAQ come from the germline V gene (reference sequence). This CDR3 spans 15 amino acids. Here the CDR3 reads CASSLAGWAKEGLAF. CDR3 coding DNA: TGTGCAAGCAGCTTAGCAGGTTGGGCGAAGGAGGGACTTGCCTTC.

CDR3 amino acids: CASSFSSGKDNYGYTF. The CDR3 coding sequence is TGTGCCAGCAGCTTTAGTTCGGGGAAAGATAACTATGGCTACACCTTC. The chain joins TRBV7-9 to TRBJ1-2; no clear D gene. The CDR3 extends over 16 amino acids. CDR1 is SEHNR and CDR2 is FQNEAQ in the germline V gene (reference sequence). The ends were cut back, 3 bases at V and 1 base at J, with 15 bases in the middle.

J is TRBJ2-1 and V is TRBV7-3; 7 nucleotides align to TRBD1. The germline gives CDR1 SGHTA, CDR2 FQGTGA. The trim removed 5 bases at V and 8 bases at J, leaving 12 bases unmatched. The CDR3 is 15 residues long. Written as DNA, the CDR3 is TGTGCCAGCAGCCCCGGGACAGTAGGGTCGGATGAGCAGTTCTTC. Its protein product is CASSPGTVGSDEQFF.

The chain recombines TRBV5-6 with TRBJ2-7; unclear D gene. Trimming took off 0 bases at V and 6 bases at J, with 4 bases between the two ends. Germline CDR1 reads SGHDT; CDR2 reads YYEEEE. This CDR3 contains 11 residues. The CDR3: CASSLGAEQYF. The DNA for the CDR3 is TGTGCCAGCAGCTTGGGGGCCGAGCAGTACTTC.

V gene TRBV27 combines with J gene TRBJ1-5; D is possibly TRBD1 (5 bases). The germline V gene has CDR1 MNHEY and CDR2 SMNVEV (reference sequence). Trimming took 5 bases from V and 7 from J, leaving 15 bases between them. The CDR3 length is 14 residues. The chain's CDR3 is CASSDTGLIQPQHF. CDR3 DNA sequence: TGTGCCAGCAGTGACACGGGACTGATACAGCCCCAGCATTTT.

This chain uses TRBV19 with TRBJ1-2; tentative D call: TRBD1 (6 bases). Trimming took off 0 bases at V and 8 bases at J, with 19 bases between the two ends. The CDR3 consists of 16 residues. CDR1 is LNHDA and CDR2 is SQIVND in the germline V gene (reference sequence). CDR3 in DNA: TGTGCCAGTAGTATAGACAGTACCGGGGGCCGACGGGGCTACACCTTC. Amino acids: CASSIDSTGGRRGYTF.

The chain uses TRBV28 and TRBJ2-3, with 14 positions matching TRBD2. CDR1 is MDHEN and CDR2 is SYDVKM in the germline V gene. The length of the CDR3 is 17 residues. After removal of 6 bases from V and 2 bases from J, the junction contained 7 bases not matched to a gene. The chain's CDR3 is CASSGTSGGSHTDTQYF. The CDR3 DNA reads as TGTGCCAGCAGCGGGACTAGCGGGGGTTCCCACACAGATACGCAGTATTTT.

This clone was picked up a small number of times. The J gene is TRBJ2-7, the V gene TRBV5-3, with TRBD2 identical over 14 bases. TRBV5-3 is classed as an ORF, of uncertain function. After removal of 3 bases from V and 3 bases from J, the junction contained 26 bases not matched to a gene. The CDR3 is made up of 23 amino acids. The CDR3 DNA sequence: TGTGCCAGAAGCTCGGTTCTTCAAGTCCATGAGGGACTAGCGGGAGTTCAGGTCTACGAGCAGTACTTC. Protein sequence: CARSSVLQVHEGLAGVQVYEQYF.

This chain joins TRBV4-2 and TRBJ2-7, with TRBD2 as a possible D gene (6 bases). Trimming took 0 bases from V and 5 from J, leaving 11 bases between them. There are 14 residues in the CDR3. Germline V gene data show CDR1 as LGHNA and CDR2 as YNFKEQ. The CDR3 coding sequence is TGTGCCAGCAGCCAAGAAGGGACTCCTCACGAGCAGTACTTC. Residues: CASSQEGTPHEQYF.

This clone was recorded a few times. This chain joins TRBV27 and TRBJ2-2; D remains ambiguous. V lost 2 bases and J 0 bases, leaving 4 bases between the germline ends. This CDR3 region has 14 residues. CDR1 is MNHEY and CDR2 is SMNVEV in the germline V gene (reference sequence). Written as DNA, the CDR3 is TGTGCCAGCAGTTTAGGGACGAACACCGGGGAGCTGTTTTTT. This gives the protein CASSLGTNTGELFF.

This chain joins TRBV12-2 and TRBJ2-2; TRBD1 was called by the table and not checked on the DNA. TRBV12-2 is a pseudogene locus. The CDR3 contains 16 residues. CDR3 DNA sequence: TGTGCAAGTCGCTACGGGGGACAGACGAACACCGGGGAGCTGTTTTTT. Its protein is CASRYGGQTNTGELFF.

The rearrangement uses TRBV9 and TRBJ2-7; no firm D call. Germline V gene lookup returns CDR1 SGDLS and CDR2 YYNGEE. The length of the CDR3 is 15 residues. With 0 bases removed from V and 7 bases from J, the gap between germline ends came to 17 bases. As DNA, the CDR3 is TGTGCCAGCAGCGTAGAGGACCAAGCGTACGAGGAGCAGTACTTC. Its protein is CASSVEDQAYEEQYF.

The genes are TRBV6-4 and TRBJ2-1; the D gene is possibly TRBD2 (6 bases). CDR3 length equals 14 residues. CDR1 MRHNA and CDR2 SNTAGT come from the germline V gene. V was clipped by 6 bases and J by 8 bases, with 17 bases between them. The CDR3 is CASRPGIGGDEQFF. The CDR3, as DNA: TGTGCCAGCAGGCCGGGAATAGGAGGGGATGAGCAGTTCTTC.

The CDR3 protein is CASSLSGSGNTIYF. CDR3 DNA: TGCGCCAGCAGCTTGTCGGGCAGTGGGAACACCATATATTTT. The genes are TRBV5-1 and TRBJ1-3; D is undetermined. CDR1 and CDR2 from the germline V gene are SGHRS and YFSETQ. This CDR3 region has 14 residues. V was shortened by 1 base and J by 7 bases, with 12 bases between the two germline ends.

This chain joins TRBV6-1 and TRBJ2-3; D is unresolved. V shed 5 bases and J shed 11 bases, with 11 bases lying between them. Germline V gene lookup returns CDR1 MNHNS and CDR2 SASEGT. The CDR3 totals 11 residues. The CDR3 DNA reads TGTGCCAGCAGTTCGGGTAGGGAGCAGTATTTT. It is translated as CASSSGREQYF.

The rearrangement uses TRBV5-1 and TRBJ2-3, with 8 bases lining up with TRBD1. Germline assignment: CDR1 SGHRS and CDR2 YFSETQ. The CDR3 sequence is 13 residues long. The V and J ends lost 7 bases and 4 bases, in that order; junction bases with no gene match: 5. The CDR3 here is CASAQGAPDTQYF. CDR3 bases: TGCGCCAGCGCCCAGGGGGCCCCAGATACGCAGTATTTT.

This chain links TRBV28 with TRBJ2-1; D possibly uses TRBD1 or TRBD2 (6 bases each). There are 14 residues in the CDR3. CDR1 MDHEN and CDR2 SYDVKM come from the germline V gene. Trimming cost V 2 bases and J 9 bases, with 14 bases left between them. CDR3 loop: CASSLSMGGIEQFF. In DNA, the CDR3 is TGTGCCAGCAGTTTAAGTATGGGGGGCATTGAGCAGTTCTTC. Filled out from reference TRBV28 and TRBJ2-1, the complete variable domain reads DVKVTQSSRYLVKRTGEKVFLECVQDMDHENMFWYRQDPGLGLRLIYFSYDVKMKEKGDIPEGYSVSREKKERFSLILESASTNQTSMYLCASSLSMGGIEQFFGPGTRLTVL.

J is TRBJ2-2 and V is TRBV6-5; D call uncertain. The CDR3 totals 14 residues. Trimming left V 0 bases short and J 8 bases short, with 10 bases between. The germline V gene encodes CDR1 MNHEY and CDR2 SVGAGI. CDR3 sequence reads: CASSYSTLPGELFF. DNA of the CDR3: TGTGCCAGCAGTTACTCTACCCTCCCTGGGGAGCTGTTTTTT.

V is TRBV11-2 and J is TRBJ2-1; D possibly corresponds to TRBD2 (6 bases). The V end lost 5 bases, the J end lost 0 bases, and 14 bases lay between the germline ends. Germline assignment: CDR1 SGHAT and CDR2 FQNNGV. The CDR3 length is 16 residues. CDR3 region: CASSPVQAGSYNEQFF. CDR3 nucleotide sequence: TGTGCCAGCAGCCCCGTACAAGCGGGCTCCTACAATGAGCAGTTCTTC.